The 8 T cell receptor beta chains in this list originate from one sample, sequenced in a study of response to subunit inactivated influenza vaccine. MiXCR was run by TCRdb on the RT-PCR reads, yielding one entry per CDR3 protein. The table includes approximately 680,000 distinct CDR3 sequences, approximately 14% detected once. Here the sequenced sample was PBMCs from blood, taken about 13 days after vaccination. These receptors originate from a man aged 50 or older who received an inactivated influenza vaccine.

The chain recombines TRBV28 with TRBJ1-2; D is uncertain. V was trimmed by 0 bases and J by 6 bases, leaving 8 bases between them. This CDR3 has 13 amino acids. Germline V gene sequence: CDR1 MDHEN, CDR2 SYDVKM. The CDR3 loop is CASSLWLVHGYTF. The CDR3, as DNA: TGTGCCAGCAGTTTATGGCTGGTCCATGGCTACACCTTC.

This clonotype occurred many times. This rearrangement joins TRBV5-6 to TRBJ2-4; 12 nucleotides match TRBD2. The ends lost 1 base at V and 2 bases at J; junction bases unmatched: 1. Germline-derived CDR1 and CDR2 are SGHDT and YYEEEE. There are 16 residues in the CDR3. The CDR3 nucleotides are TGTGCCAGCAGCTTGACTAGCGGGGGGACCAAAAACATTCAGTACTTC. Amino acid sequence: CASSLTSGGTKNIQYF.

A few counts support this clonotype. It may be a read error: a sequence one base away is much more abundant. CDR3 residues: CASSQLNTEAFF. The CDR3 DNA sequence: TGTGCCAGCAGCCAACTGAACACTGAAGCTTTCTTT. The rearrangement joins TRBV3-1 to TRBJ1-1; D unresolved. This CDR3 region has 12 residues. Germline CDR1 is LGHDT and CDR2 is YNNKEL (reference sequence). Trimming cost V 2 bases and J 0 bases, with 1 base left between them.

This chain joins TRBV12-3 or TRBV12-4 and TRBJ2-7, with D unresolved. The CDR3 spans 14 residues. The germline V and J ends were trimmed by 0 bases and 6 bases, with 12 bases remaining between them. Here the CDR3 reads CASSLASRAPEQYF. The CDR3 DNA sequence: TGTGCCAGCAGTTTAGCGAGCCGGGCCCCCGAGCAGTACTTC.

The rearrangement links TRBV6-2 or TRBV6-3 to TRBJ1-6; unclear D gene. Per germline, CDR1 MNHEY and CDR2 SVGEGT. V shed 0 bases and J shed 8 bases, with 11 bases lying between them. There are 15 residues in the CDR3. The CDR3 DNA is TGTGCCAGCAGTTACTCGTCAGGTATCGATTCACCCCTCCACTTT. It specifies CASSYSSGIDSPLHF.

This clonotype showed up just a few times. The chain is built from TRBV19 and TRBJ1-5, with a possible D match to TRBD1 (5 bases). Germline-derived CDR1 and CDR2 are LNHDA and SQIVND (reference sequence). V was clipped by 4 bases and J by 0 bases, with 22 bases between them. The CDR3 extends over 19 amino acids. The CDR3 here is CASSTGIFVMGDSNQPQHF. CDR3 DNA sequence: TGTGCCAGTAGTACCGGGATATTCGTCATGGGGGATAGCAATCAGCCCCAGCATTTT.

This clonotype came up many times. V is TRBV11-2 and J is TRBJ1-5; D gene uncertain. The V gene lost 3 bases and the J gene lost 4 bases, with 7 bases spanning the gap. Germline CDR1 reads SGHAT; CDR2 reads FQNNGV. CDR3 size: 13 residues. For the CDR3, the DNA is TGTGCCAGCAGCTTCAATAGGAATCAGCCCCAGCATTTT. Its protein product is CASSFNRNQPQHF.

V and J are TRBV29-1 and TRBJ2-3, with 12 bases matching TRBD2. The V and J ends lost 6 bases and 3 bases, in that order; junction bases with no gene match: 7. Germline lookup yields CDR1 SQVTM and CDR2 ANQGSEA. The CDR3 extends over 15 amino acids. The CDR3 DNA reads TGCAGCGTGGGGGCTAGCGGGGGGGTGACAGATACGCAGTATTTT. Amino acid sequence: CSVGASGGVTDTQYF.